Following are 28 T cell receptor beta chains from one sample sequenced in a study of blood T cell repertoires in COVID-19 (TCRdb year 2020). The method behind the library was the immunoSEQ multiplex PCR assay. This immuneACCESS table, as held by TCRdb, lists in-frame sequences with V and J called but not all clones. Of the missing ones, under half trace to an unresolved V gene in checked studies; the others have no known cause. This sample is represented by about 96,000 clones; roughly 83% of them were singletons. Together, the top ten hold roughly 17% of the sample. The sequenced sample consisted of peripheral blood. Every receptor here comes from a woman in her fifties or sixties with acute or convalescent COVID-19.

This sequence joins TRBV3-1 (or the pseudogene TRBV3-2) and TRBJ1-3; tentatively, D is TRBD1 (6 bases). Trimming cost V 4 bases and J 0 bases, with 7 bases left between them. This CDR3 is built from 14 residues. From germline, CDR1 is LGHDT and CDR2 YNNKEL (reference sequence). CDR3 coding DNA: TGTGCCAGCAGCCGGGACATCTCTGGAAACACCATATATTTT. This sequence encodes CASSRDISGNTIYF.

This clone came up a few times. The chain uses TRBV5-1 and TRBJ2-7; the match to TRBD1 covers 7 bases. J was trimmed by 7 bases and V by 0 bases; bases with no gene match: 7. Germline CDR1 reads SGHRS; CDR2 reads YFSETQ. This CDR3 has 14 amino acids. CDR3 protein: CASSLEGALGEQYF. CDR3 sequence (DNA): TGCGCCAGCAGCTTGGAGGGGGCGTTGGGTGAGCAGTACTTC.

V usage is TRBV11-3 and J usage is TRBJ2-7, with TRBD1 matching 9 bases. Germline CDR1 is SGHNT and CDR2 is YENEEA. The CDR3 length is 15 residues. With 1 base clipped from V and 7 bases from J, the junction kept 8 bases outside the gene matches. The CDR3: CASSLGGTGIHEQYF. Written as DNA, the CDR3 is TGTGCCAGCAGCTTAGGAGGGACAGGGATTCATGAGCAGTACTTC.

This chain uses TRBV28 with TRBJ1-6; 9 nucleotides align to TRBD1. The J segment lost 17 bases and the V segment lost 4 bases, leaving 12 bases of the junction unmatched. The CDR3 sequence is 14 residues long. Germline V lookup: CDR1 MDHEN, CDR2 SYDVKM. The CDR3 coding sequence is TGTGCCAGCAGTTCGACCGGGACAGGGAATTTCGTCCACTTT. Amino acid sequence: CASSSTGTGNFVHF.

CDR3 DNA: TGTGCCAGCAGTCAGAGGCAGGGGGGCTACGAGCAGTACTTC. Protein: CASSQRQGGYEQYF. This sequence joins TRBV6-5 and TRBJ2-7, with D possibly TRBD1 on 7 matching bases. CDR1 and CDR2 (germline): MNHEY, SVGAGI. V lost 5 bases and J lost 3, with 14 bases in between. The CDR3 length is 14 residues.

This chain uses TRBV3-1 (or the pseudogene TRBV3-2) with TRBJ1-6; D not certain. Germline values: CDR1 LGHDT, CDR2 YNNKEL (reference sequence). The V end was cut by 2 bases, the J end by 10 bases, with 9 bases between. The CDR3 length is 13 residues. The CDR3 DNA reads TGTGCCAGCAGCCAACAAAGGGAGTCACCCCTCCACTTT. Its protein is CASSQQRESPLHF.

The chain carries TRBV19 and TRBJ1-3; D is unclear. Germline CDR1 is LNHDA and CDR2 is SQIVND (reference sequence). The CDR3 totals 14 residues. Trimming shortened V by 7 bases and J by 0 bases, and 10 bases separated the two germline ends. CDR3 amino acids: CASNSLDSGNTIYF. CDR3 DNA sequence: TGTGCCAGTAACAGTCTCGACTCTGGAAACACCATATATTTT.

This rearrangement joins TRBV19 to TRBJ1-1; D not resolved. V dropped 4 bases and J dropped 4 bases, with 13 bases sitting between them. The length of the CDR3 is 14 residues. Per the germline V gene, CDR1 is LNHDA and CDR2 is SQIVND (reference sequence). The chain's CDR3 is CASSTGWAATEAFF. The CDR3 DNA reads TGTGCCAGTAGTACCGGTTGGGCTGCCACTGAAGCTTTCTTT.

The chain uses TRBV20-1 and TRBJ2-5; 7 positions match TRBD2. With 3 bases clipped from V and 2 bases from J, the junction kept 6 bases outside the gene matches. CDR3 length: 14 residues. Germline CDR1 DFQATT, CDR2 SNEGSKA (reference sequence). The CDR3 protein is CSASNPGLQETQYF. The CDR3 nucleotides read TGCAGTGCTAGTAACCCGGGACTACAAGAGACCCAGTACTTC.

In its sample, this clone is medium-sized. The genes are TRBV2 and TRBJ2-2; D not certain. This CDR3 comprises 11 residues. V shed 8 bases and J shed 7 bases, with 8 bases lying between them. CDR1 is SNHLY, CDR2 FYNNEI, per germline. The CDR3 region has the DNA TGTGCCAGCTCAACAAGCGGGGAGCTGTTTTTT. Encoded protein: CASSTSGELFF.

This clone was picked up one time. V usage is TRBV7-2 and J usage is TRBJ1-2, with D tentatively TRBD1 (6 bases). Germline CDR1 and CDR2: SGHTA and FQGNSA. CDR3 length: 13 amino acids. Trimming cost V 5 bases and J 8 bases, with 15 bases left between them. In DNA form, the CDR3 reads TGTGCCAGCAGCACACGGGACATGCGGGGCTACACCTTC. Protein: CASSTRDMRGYTF.

V and J are TRBV5-1 and TRBJ2-7; D is possibly TRBD2 (5 bases). Germline V gene sequence: CDR1 SGHRS, CDR2 YFSETQ. The CDR3 covers 14 residues. The V end lost 4 bases, the J end lost 3 bases, and 14 bases lay between the germline ends. This chain's CDR3 is CASSEDSGIYEQYF. The CDR3 nucleotides are TGCGCCAGCAGCGAGGACTCGGGGATCTACGAGCAGTACTTC. The variable domain in full, completed from reference TRBV5-1 and TRBJ2-7, reads KAGVTQTPRYLIKTRGQQVTLSCSPISGHRSVSWYQQTPGQGLQFLFEYFSETQRNKGNFPGRFSGRQFSNSRSEMNVSTLELGDSALYLCASSEDSGIYEQYFGPGTRLTVT.

The chain combines TRBV7-9 with TRBJ1-1; a possible D gene is TRBD1 (6 bases). Germline assignment: CDR1 SEHNR and CDR2 FQNEAQ (reference sequence). Trimming left V 2 bases short and J 4 bases short, with 14 bases between. The CDR3 consists of 15 residues. CDR3 in DNA: TGTGCCAGCAGCTTATCAGGGGATTCAGGCACTGAAGCTTTCTTT. It is translated as CASSLSGDSGTEAFF.

The genes are TRBV5-4 and TRBJ1-1; possibly TRBD1 for D (5 bases). Between the trimmed V and J ends, which lost 2 bases and 4 bases, there was a span of 18 bases. CDR3 size: 16 residues. Germline CDR1 is SGHNT and CDR2 is YYREEE (reference sequence). The CDR3 region is CASSFPSGRVSTEAFF. The DNA of the CDR3 is TGTGCCAGCAGCTTCCCCTCCGGCAGGGTGTCCACTGAAGCTTTCTTT.

The chain combines TRBV18 with TRBJ1-6, with 8 bases identical to TRBD1. V shed 3 bases and J 2 bases; nucleotides not matched to a gene: 3. CDR3 length: 16 amino acids. CDR1 and CDR2 (germline): KGHSH, LQKENI. The CDR3: CASSPTGAAYNSPLHF. The CDR3 DNA reads TGTGCCAGCTCACCGACAGGGGCGGCCTATAATTCACCCCTCCACTTT. The variable domain in full, completed from reference TRBV18 and TRBJ1-6, reads NAGVMQNPRHLVRRRGQEARLRCSPMKGHSHVYWYRQLPEEGLKFMVYLQKENIIDESGMPKERFSAEFPKEGPSILRIQQVVRGDSAAYFCASSPTGAAYNSPLHFGNGTRLTVT.

This chain links TRBV10-3 with TRBJ2-5; D possibly corresponds to TRBD2 (5 bases). The CDR3 covers 12 residues. V was trimmed by 10 bases and J by 5 bases, leaving 14 bases between them. The germline CDR1 and CDR2 sequences are ENHRY and SYGVKD. The CDR3 coding sequence is TGTGCCACAGGTTCGGGGTGGGAGACCCAGTACTTC. It codes for CATGSGWETQYF.

V usage is TRBV19 and J usage is TRBJ1-5; unclear D gene. Per germline, CDR1 LNHDA and CDR2 SQIVND (reference sequence). The CDR3 consists of 12 residues. The V end lost 5 bases, the J end lost 5 bases, and 7 bases lay between the germline ends. As DNA, the CDR3 is TGTGCCAGTAGTTTTATAGATCAGCCCCAGCATTTT. Translating gives CASSFIDQPQHF.

The chain recombines TRBV12-3 or TRBV12-4 with TRBJ1-2; 7 bases fit TRBD1. CDR3 length equals 13 residues. V lost 5 bases, J lost 3 bases, and 3 bases stayed unmatched. This CDR3 reads CASSPGTDYGYTF. CDR3 DNA sequence: TGTGCCAGCAGTCCCGGGACAGACTATGGCTACACCTTC.

In DNA, the CDR3 is TGCGCCAGCAGCTTAGGGACAGGGCTTTACAATGAGCAGTTCTTC. This gives the protein CASSLGTGLYNEQFF. The genes are TRBV5-1 and TRBJ2-1; 9 bases agree with TRBD1. V dropped 2 bases and J dropped 4; count of bases not matched to a gene: 4. Germline CDR1 and CDR2: SGHRS and YFSETQ. The CDR3 runs 15 residues.

The V gene is TRBV7-8, the J gene TRBJ1-1; TRBD1 agrees at 7 bases. Losses at the gene ends were 3 bases for V and 0 bases for J; bases not matched to a gene: 13. Germline CDR1 is SGHVS and CDR2 is FQNEAQ. CDR3 length: 18 residues. The CDR3 nucleotides are TGTGCCAGCAGCTTGAGGGACAGAAACCGACTAATGAACACTGAAGCTTTCTTT. Its protein is CASSLRDRNRLMNTEAFF.

The chain uses TRBV10-3 and TRBJ1-1, with a weak D call TRBD1 (5 bases). The CDR3 length is 13 residues. V was trimmed by 8 bases and J by 4 bases, leaving 14 bases between them. The germline V gene encodes CDR1 ENHRY and CDR2 SYGVKD. The CDR3 loop reads CAIRWGSGTEAFF. CDR3 bases: TGTGCCATCCGGTGGGGCTCGGGCACTGAAGCTTTCTTT.

V gene TRBV27 combines with J gene TRBJ2-6; D uncertain. The V and J ends lost 3 bases and 4 bases respectively, with 7 bases between them. Germline V gene data show CDR1 as MNHEY and CDR2 as SMNVEV (reference sequence). The CDR3 loop spans 14 amino acids. CDR3 amino acids: CASSFSLGANVLTF. The CDR3 DNA reads TGTGCCAGCAGTTTCTCTTTGGGGGCCAACGTCCTGACTTTC.

The genes are TRBV2 and TRBJ1-4; 7 bases match TRBD1. Germline CDR1 SNHLY, CDR2 FYNNEI. V lost 10 bases, J lost 1 base, and 6 bases stayed unmatched. This CDR3 has 14 residues. The CDR3 nucleotides are TGTGCCACCCAAAGGACAGGAACTAATGAAAAACTGTTTTTT. It translates to CATQRTGTNEKLFF.

The V call is TRBV4-3, the J call TRBJ1-6; 12 bases are shared with TRBD1. Per germline, CDR1 LGHNA and CDR2 YSLEER. V was clipped by 4 bases and J by 6 bases; unmatched bases: 4. The CDR3 runs 16 residues. Here the CDR3 reads CASSRDRGLGNSPLHF. The CDR3 DNA reads TGCGCCAGCAGCCGGGACAGGGGGCTCGGTAATTCACCCCTCCACTTT.

The genes are TRBV7-2 and TRBJ1-6, with TRBD1 as a possible D gene (5 bases). The CDR3 runs to 14 residues. CDR1 is SGHTA, CDR2 FQGNSA, per germline. V lost 0 bases and J 9 bases, leaving 9 bases between the germline ends. CDR3 residues: CASSLASTASPLHF. The CDR3 DNA is TGTGCCAGCAGCTTAGCGTCGACAGCTTCACCCCTCCACTTT.

This clone was observed a few times. The CDR3 coding sequence is TGTGCCTGGACAGGGTGGGACAGGTCGTACGAGCAGTACTTC. Its translation: CAWTGWDRSYEQYF. This chain links TRBV30 with TRBJ2-7; 8 nucleotides agree with TRBD1. V lost 4 bases, J lost 4 bases, and 9 bases stayed unmatched. Germline CDR1 GTSNPN, CDR2 SVGIG (reference sequence). This CDR3 spans 14 amino acids.

This clone is a singleton in its sample. The rearrangement uses TRBV9 and TRBJ2-1; 9 bases agree with TRBD1. V was pared by 0 bases and J by 9 bases, with 13 bases of the junction left unmatched. The CDR3 covers 17 residues. Germline V gives CDR1 SGDLS, CDR2 YYNGEE. The CDR3 loop reads CASSVAIVGTGSSEQFF. CDR3 DNA: TGTGCCAGCAGCGTAGCAATAGTAGGGACAGGGTCATCTGAGCAGTTCTTC.

V usage is TRBV6-5 and J usage is TRBJ1-5; D unresolved. In germline, CDR1 is MNHEY, CDR2 SVGAGI. Trimming removed 5 bases from V and 0 bases from J, with 8 bases in between. The CDR3 covers 14 residues. The CDR3 sequence is CASSLTPSNQPQHF. The CDR3 bases are TGTGCCAGCAGTCTGACACCTAGCAATCAGCCCCAGCATTTT.